These 17 T cell receptor beta chains came from one sample sequenced in a study of cytomegalovirus exposure and HLA in healthy donors. PCR primers comprised 60 Vbeta and 13 Jbeta primers. Data came from immunoSEQ multiplex PCR; TCRdb stores just in-frame clones and leaves some out. The table has fewer than 250,000 clones, approximately 80% seen once. Sequencing input: PBMCs. Receptors were obtained from a girl aged 5-17 years in good health and CMV-seronegative.

The chain joins TRBV19 to TRBJ2-2, with unresolved D. The V and J ends lost 3 bases and 3 bases respectively, with 11 bases between them. The CDR3 length is 15 residues. The germline V gene encodes CDR1 LNHDA and CDR2 SQIVND (reference sequence). The CDR3 DNA follows: TGTGCCAGTAGTATCCTCGGGTTGGACACCGGGGAGCTGTTTTTT. It codes for CASSILGLDTGELFF.

This clone showed up just a few times. Other DNA sequences in this sample translate to the same CDR3. The chain combines TRBV5-5 with TRBJ1-6; D uncertain. The CDR3 runs 15 residues. The V end lost 2 bases, the J end lost 6 bases, and 12 bases lay between the germline ends. The V gene's germline CDR1 is SGHKS and CDR2 YYEKEE (reference sequence). This chain's CDR3 is CASSFCTGANSPLHF. CDR3 coding DNA: TGTGCCAGCAGCTTCTGCACTGGAGCTAATTCACCCCTCCACTTT. Variable domain in full (rest from reference TRBV5-5 and TRBJ1-6): DAGVTQSPTHLIKTRGQQVTLRCSPISGHKSVSWYQQVLGQGPQFIFQYYEKEERGRGNFPDRFSARQFPNYSSELNVNALLLGDSALYLCASSFCTGANSPLHFGNGTRLTVT.

This clone was seen a few times. An end of the junction differs from the germline gene, which may be a read error. The chain employs TRBV7-9 and TRBJ2-1, with TRBD2 matching over 7 bases. This CDR3 contains 12 residues. From germline, CDR1 is SEHNR and CDR2 FQNEAQ (reference sequence). CDR3 in amino acids: CSSGEGTNEQFF. In DNA form, the CDR3 reads TGTTCCAGCGGGGAGGGGACCAATGAGCAGTTCTTC.

This clone has only a few counts. The gene calls are TRBV7-2 and TRBJ1-1; 7 positions agree with TRBD1. V lost 2 bases to trimming and J lost 0 bases; unmatched junction nucleotides: 6. The CDR3 consists of 16 residues. Germline V gene sequence: CDR1 SGHTA, CDR2 FQGNSA. This CDR3 is CASSLPGGSMNTEAFF. In DNA form, the CDR3 reads TGTGCCAGCAGCTTACCAGGGGGTAGCATGAACACTGAAGCTTTCTTT.

This sequence joins TRBV19 and TRBJ2-7; a possible D gene is TRBD1 (6 bases). V was trimmed by 5 bases and J by 2 bases, leaving 13 bases between them. CDR1 is LNHDA and CDR2 is SQIVND in the germline V gene (reference sequence). This CDR3 is built from 14 residues. DNA for the CDR3: TGTGCCAGTAGTCTGACAGGCAGCACCTACGAGCAGTACTTC. Encoded protein: CASSLTGSTYEQYF.

This chain joins TRBV9 and TRBJ1-2; D might be TRBD1 (5 bases). The V gene's germline CDR1 is SGDLS and CDR2 YYNGEE. V gave up 0 bases and J gave up 7 bases, with 16 bases separating them. This CDR3 is built from 15 residues. The CDR3 spells CASSVERGKVGGYTF. CDR3 bases: TGTGCCAGCAGCGTAGAAAGGGGAAAGGTCGGTGGCTACACCTTC. Looking up the rest from reference TRBV9 and TRBJ1-2 gives the full variable domain: DSGVTQTPKHLITATGQRVTLRCSPRSGDLSVYWYQQSLDQGLQFLIQYYNGEERAKGNILERFSAQQFPDLHSELNLSSLELGDSALYFCASSVERGKVGGYTFGSGTRLTVV.

V gene TRBV7-8 combines with J gene TRBJ1-4; TRBD1 agrees at 12 bases. With V trimmed by 4 bases and J by 8 bases, 8 bases remained unmatched. Looked up from germline, CDR1 is SGHVS and CDR2 is FQNEAQ. The length of the CDR3 is 16 residues. This CDR3 is CASSSRDRGRGEKLFF. The CDR3 bases are TGTGCCAGCAGCTCCCGGGACAGGGGGCGCGGGGAAAAACTGTTTTTT.

The rearrangement joins TRBV28 to TRBJ1-2, with D possibly matching TRBD1 (6 bases). CDR3 length equals 12 residues. V lost 9 bases and J lost 8, with 16 bases in between. Germline lookup yields CDR1 MDHEN and CDR2 SYDVKM. The CDR3 sequence is CASQTGGAGYTF. CDR3 in DNA: TGTGCCAGTCAGACGGGGGGCGCGGGCTACACCTTC.

The chain combines TRBV7-2 with TRBJ1-2; D gene uncertain. Germline V CDR1 and CDR2: SGHTA, FQGNSA. This CDR3 comprises 11 residues. Trimming cost V 6 bases and J 5 bases, with 7 bases left between them. The chain's CDR3 is CASRPGYGYTF. CDR3 nucleotide sequence: TGTGCCAGCAGACCGGGTTATGGCTACACCTTC.

V is TRBV2 and J is TRBJ1-4; possible D gene TRBD1, 6 bases. Looked up from germline, CDR1 is SNHLY and CDR2 is FYNNEI. The CDR3 is made up of 15 amino acids. Deletions cut 4 bases from V and 7 bases from J, with 16 bases between. CDR3 nucleotide sequence: TGTGCCAGCAGTGTACAGGGAGCACCCGGTGAAAAACTGTTTTTT. Protein sequence: CASSVQGAPGEKLFF.

This clone was seen a handful of times. The chain combines TRBV27 with TRBJ2-7, with TRBD2 matching 8 bases. Germline CDR1 reads MNHEY; CDR2 reads SMNVEV (reference sequence). J gave up 3 bases and V 6 bases, and 10 bases lay outside the gene matches. The length of the CDR3 is 15 residues. In DNA form, the CDR3 reads TGTGCCAGCAGCCTGCAGCGGGAGATAGTCTACGAGCAGTACTTC. Translated, it gives CASSLQREIVYEQYF.

The chain is built from TRBV29-1 and TRBJ2-5, with TRBD1 matching 10 bases. Gene TRBJ2-7 matches the end of the DNA better, so the J call may be wrong. CDR1 SQVTM and CDR2 ANQGSEA come from the germline V gene. The CDR3 sequence is 13 residues long. As DNA, the CDR3 is TGCAGCGTTGAGGGGACAGGGGCCTACGAGCAGTACTTC. Translation gives CSVEGTGAYEQYF.

The sample holds one count of this clone. The chain joins TRBV7-2 to TRBJ1-5; TRBD1 agrees at 8 bases. CDR1 is SGHTA and CDR2 is FQGNSA in the germline V gene. Trimming took 1 base from V and 1 from J; bases not matched to a gene: 6. The CDR3 loop spans 17 amino acids. CDR3 nucleotide sequence: TGTGCCAGCAGCTTAGGAATCTGGGACAGGAGCAATCAGCCCCAGCATTTT. Protein product: CASSLGIWDRSNQPQHF.

The V call is TRBV6-5, the J call TRBJ1-6; D is unresolved. V was cut by 4 bases and J by 7 bases, with 8 bases left in between. The CDR3 consists of 13 residues. CDR1 and CDR2 (germline): MNHEY, SVGAGI. The CDR3 nucleotides are TGTGCCAGCAGTTCGAGGGAGAATTCACCCCTCCACTTT. This codes for CASSSRENSPLHF.

The J gene is TRBJ2-7, the V gene TRBV7-9; TRBD1 is a possible D gene (6 bases). Germline V gene data show CDR1 as SEHNR and CDR2 as FQNEAQ (reference sequence). Trimming removed 0 bases from V and 3 bases from J, with 12 bases in between. The CDR3 loop spans 15 amino acids. CDR3 sequence: CASSLARGSIYEQYF. The DNA for the CDR3 is TGTGCCAGCAGCTTAGCCAGGGGTAGTATCTACGAGCAGTACTTC. The complete variable domain, with remaining parts taken from reference TRBV7-9 and TRBJ2-7, reads DTGVSQNPRHKITKRGQNVTFRCDPISEHNRLYWYRQTLGQGPEFLTYFQNEAQLEKSRLLSDRFSAERPKGSFSTLEIQRTEQGDSAMYLCASSLARGSIYEQYFGPGTRLTVT.

The chain recombines TRBV28 with TRBJ2-7, with unresolved D. Germline lookup yields CDR1 MDHEN and CDR2 SYDVKM. The CDR3 consists of 12 residues. V was trimmed by 9 bases and J by 2 bases, leaving 11 bases between them. CDR3 sequence reads: CASSSGPYEQYF. Written as DNA, the CDR3 is TGTGCCAGTTCATCTGGGCCCTACGAGCAGTACTTC.

This chain joins TRBV2 and TRBJ2-5; tentative D call: TRBD2 (6 bases). V lost 0 bases and J lost 7, with 12 bases in between. This CDR3 has 14 amino acids. In germline, CDR1 is SNHLY, CDR2 FYNNEI. This CDR3 reads CASSEAGLGRTQYF. DNA for the CDR3: TGTGCCAGCAGTGAAGCGGGACTCGGAAGGACCCAGTACTTC.